This entry concerns a single T cell receptor (beta chain). These data come from a study of blood T cell repertoires in COVID-19. The CDR3 spans 14 residues. Trimming removed 0 bases from V and 0 bases from J, with 6 bases in between. The germline CDR1 and CDR2 sequences are ENHRY and SYGVKD. In the authors' workflow: Estimates of nucleated cell counts were drawn from the amplification of reference gene primers. Assay used: immunoSEQ multiplex PCR; TCRdb lists only in-frame clones, some missing. V, J and clone size reflect that table, while D and trimming were determined from the DNA. The sample includes some 99,000 clones, approximately 87% seen only once; the top ten take 6.6%.

J is TRBJ2-7 and V is TRBV10-3; D may be TRBD2 (5 bases). The specimen sequenced was peripheral blood. This receptor was taken from a woman aged 45 to 65 with acute or convalescent COVID-19. DNA for the CDR3: TGTGCCATCAGTGAGTCCGAGGGCTCCTACGAGCAGTACTTC. Residues: CAISESEGSYEQYF.